These T cell receptor beta chains were read from a single sample in a study of siplizumab effects on memory and regulatory T cells. Profiling relied on immunoSEQ multiplex PCR, and the TCRdb table lists in-frame clones only, not all of them. The table records more than 45,000 clones, 90% to 95% of them present only once. What was sequenced was CD8+ T cells sorted from blood. Source of these receptors: a human donor in good health. The CDR3 runs from the conserved cysteine through the conserved F or W. The D gene is left open where the match is weak. Rows give clone size only sometimes, using once, few, many, or a class for an expanded clone.

J | size | V | D | DNA | CDR3
TRBJ2-3 | . | TRBV6-5 | . | TGTGCCAGCAGTTTTTCTTCAGGGTTGGGCACAGATACGCAGTATTTT | CASSFSSGLGTDTQYF
TRBJ2-2 | . | TRBV7-3 | TRBD2 | TGTGCCAGCAGCTCCCAGGGACTAGCGGGAGCCCCAGGCACCGGGGAGCTGTTTTTT | CASSSQGLAGAPGTGELFF
TRBJ2-1 | . | TRBV9 | . | TGTGCCAGCAGCGTATCATCGAATTGGGGGAGTGGCAATGAGCAGTTCTTC | CASSVSSNWGSGNEQFF
TRBJ1-1 | . | TRBV19 | TRBD1 | TGTGCCAGTAGTATATACTCAGGGGGCAGTGGCACTGAAGCTTTCTTT | CASSIYSGGSGTEAFF
TRBJ1-2 | . | TRBV27 | TRBD1 | TGTGCCAGCACCCCTCGAGGGGGCCGTGGCTACACCTTC | CASTPRGGRGYTF
TRBJ2-5 | . | TRBV6-1 | . | TGTGCCAGCAGTGGCCGGACTTGGCAATCAAGCCAAGAGACCCAGTACTTC | CASSGRTWQSSQETQYF
TRBJ2-2 | . | TRBV28 | . | TGTGCCAGCAGTCCTGATCAGGGGAGGGTCACCGGGGAGCTGTTTTTT | CASSPDQGRVTGELFF
TRBJ2-7 | . | TRBV5-5 | . | TGTGCCAGCAGCTTGGGCCAATCGGGTGAGCAGTACTTC | CASSLGQSGEQYF
TRBJ2-1 | . | TRBV6-6 | . | TGTGCCAGCAGATTGGGGACAGAGCAGTTCTTC | CASRLGTEQFF
TRBJ1-5 | . | TRBV28 | . | TGTGCCAGTGGCTACAGGGAAGTCGCCAATCAGCCCCAGCATTTT | CASGYREVANQPQHF
TRBJ2-1 | once | TRBV9 | . | TGTGCCAGCAGCGTAGTTTTCGAGGGGAATGAGCAGTTCTTC | CASSVVFEGNEQFF
TRBJ2-2 | . | TRBV6-4 | TRBD2 | TGTGCCAGCTCACCCCTCGGGGGGTCCGGGGAGCTGTTTTTT | CASSPLGGSGELFF
TRBJ2-3 | . | TRBV7-3 | TRBD2 | TGTGCCAGCAGCTTATACCCTGAACTAGCGGGAGACACAGATACGCAGTATTTT | CASSLYPELAGDTDTQYF
TRBJ1-1 | . | TRBV6-5 | . | TGTGCCAGCAGTTCCACGGAGAACACTGAAGCTTTCTTT | CASSSTENTEAFF
TRBJ1-3 | . | TRBV27 | . | TGTGCCAGCAGTTTATCGGTGGGCTCTGGAAACACCATATATTTT | CASSLSVGSGNTIYF
TRBJ2-7 | . | TRBV30 | . | TGTGCCTGGAGTGCCACCCGGTCCGCACAGTACTTC | CAWSATRSAQYF
TRBJ2-1 | . | TRBV7-2 | TRBD2 | TGTGCCAGCAGCCTATACGCTATAGCGGGAGACGTCAATGAGCAGTTCTTC | CASSLYAIAGDVNEQFF
TRBJ2-4 | once | TRBV6-5 | TRBD1 | TGTGCCAGCAGTCCCCGTCGGACAGGAAACATTCAGTACTTC | CASSPRRTGNIQYF
TRBJ1-1 | . | TRBV11-2 | . | TGTGCCAGCAGCTCTGGCCTGAACACTGAAGCTTTCTTT | CASSSGLNTEAFF
TRBJ2-5 | . | TRBV5-1 | . | TGCGCCAGCAGCTTGCGGTTAGAGTTTTCTGAGACCCAGTACTTC | CASSLRLEFSETQYF
TRBJ1-1 | . | TRBV10-2 | . | TGCGCCAGCGGCACAGGGAGTGCTTTCTTT | CASGTGSAFF
TRBJ1-2 | . | TRBV7-9 | . | TGTGCCAGCAGCATTCCCCACTATGGCTACACCTTC | CASSIPHYGYTF
TRBJ2-3 | . | TRBV5-1 | TRBD2 | TGCGCCAGCAGCCCATACCCGACTAGCGCAGATACGCAGTATTTT | CASSPYPTSADTQYF
TRBJ2-3 | . | TRBV7-3 | TRBD2 | TGTGCCAGCAGCCTCATAGCGGGAGAGGGAGATACGCAGTATTTT | CASSLIAGEGDTQYF
TRBJ2-1 | . | TRBV7-7 | TRBD2 | TGTGCTAGCAGCTTAGGGCCAGCGGGAGACAATGAGCAGTTCTTC | CASSLGPAGDNEQFF
TRBJ2-2 | . | TRBV27 | TRBD1 | TGTGCCAGCAGTTTGGAATGGGACAGCCACTTGAACACCGGGGAGCTGTTTTTT | CASSLEWDSHLNTGELFF
TRBJ2-7 | . | TRBV30 | . | TGTGCCTTATTAATCGCGGGGAACGAGCAGTACTTC | CALLIAGNEQYF
TRBJ2-7 | . | TRBV2 | TRBD1 | TGTGCCAGCAGTGAAGGAGGACAGGGATTTCCCGAGCAGTACTTC | CASSEGGQGFPEQYF
TRBJ2-1 | once | TRBV7-9 | TRBD1 | TGTGCCAGCAGCTTGGTACAGGGGGTTTCCAATGAGCAGTTCTTC | CASSLVQGVSNEQFF
TRBJ2-3 | . | TRBV14 | . | TGTGCCAGCAGTCCAGGTGTAATCGGGGTATGGACGCAGTATTTT | CASSPGVIGVWTQYF
TRBJ2-1 | . | TRBV15 | . | TGTGCCACCAGCACCATTAGCGCGGAATACAATGAGCAGTTCTTC | CATSTISAEYNEQFF
TRBJ1-2 | . | TRBV5-1 | TRBD1 | TGCGCCAGCAGAGCCACAGGGGACTATGCCTACACCTTC | CASRATGDYAYTF
TRBJ2-7 | . | TRBV30 | . | TGTGCCCGGGGGAGCTCCTACGAGCAGTACTTC | CARGSSYEQYF
TRBJ1-2 | . | TRBV18 | TRBD1 | TGTGCCAGCTCACCAACCGGGACAGGGAACTATGGCTACACCTTC | CASSPTGTGNYGYTF
TRBJ2-7 | once | TRBV9 | . | TGTGCCAGCAGCCCTACCCCCCCGGGACCTCTCCACGAGCAGTACTTC | CASSPTPPGPLHEQYF
TRBJ2-1 | . | TRBV9 | TRBD1 | TGTGCCAGCAGTGGACAGGGGGATGAGCAGTTCTTC | CASSGQGDEQFF
TRBJ2-7 | . | TRBV6-5 | TRBD2 | TGTGCCACGGGGGGGAGGACCACCTACGAGCAGTACTTC | CATGGRTTYEQYF
TRBJ1-1 | . | TRBV11-1 | . | TGTGCCAGCAGCTTATATTACAGGGCTATGTCGACTGAAGCTTTCTTT | CASSLYYRAMSTEAFF
TRBJ2-7 | . | TRBV7-5 | . | TGTGTCGTTAGCGGGAGGATCCCCTACGAGCAGTACTTC | CVVSGRIPYEQYF
TRBJ2-4 | . | TRBV11-3 | . | TGTGCCAGCAGCTTAGATTACCAGGGGCGGAACATTCAGTACTTC | CASSLDYQGRNIQYF
TRBJ2-1 | . | TRBV27 | . | TGTGCCAGCAGTATCCGGGACGCTCTGAACCGTCAGTTCTTC | CASSIRDALNRQFF
TRBJ1-5 | . | TRBV11-3 | . | TGTGCCAGCAGCCCTACAGGTAGCAATCAGCCCCAGCATTTT | CASSPTGSNQPQHF